The 20 T cell receptor beta chains presented below share a single source sample, sequenced in a study of control samples from healthy donors and cancer patients. The table came from immunoSEQ multiplex PCR; TCRdb's copy has only in-frame clones and leaves some out. The data show about 140,000 clones, with 91% seen just once and more than 6.5% held by the top ten. Sequencing used blood. Receptors were obtained from a man aged 18-30 years in good health.

V is TRBV5-6 and J is TRBJ1-1; a possible D gene is TRBD1 (5 bases). The ends were cut back, 0 bases at V and 3 bases at J, with 15 bases in the middle. Germline lookup yields CDR1 SGHDT and CDR2 YYEEEE. There are 16 residues in the CDR3. The CDR3 DNA follows: TGTGCCAGCAGCTTGGTCTCGAGGGGCAGGTACACTGAAGCTTTCTTT. Protein product: CASSLVSRGRYTEAFF.

V is TRBV6-5 and J is TRBJ1-2, with 8 bases lining up with TRBD1. This CDR3 comprises 15 residues. V lost 6 bases, J lost 1 base, and 7 bases stayed unmatched. Germline values: CDR1 MNHEY, CDR2 SVGAGI. CDR3: CASSRTGSSNYGYTF. The CDR3 nucleotides are TGTGCCAGCAGCAGGACAGGGAGTAGTAACTATGGCTACACCTTC.

This clone was recorded only once. The chain is built from TRBV5-1 and TRBJ1-1; weak D call: TRBD1 (5 bases). Germline loops: CDR1 SGHRS, CDR2 YFSETQ. This CDR3 contains 15 residues. The V end lost 0 bases, the J end lost 0 bases, and 9 bases lay between the germline ends. The CDR3 loop is CASSLGGSMNTEAFF. The CDR3 DNA reads TGCGCCAGCAGCTTGGGGGGGAGTATGAACACTGAAGCTTTCTTT.

The gene calls are TRBV9 and TRBJ2-1, with 7 positions matching TRBD1. CDR1 and CDR2 (germline): SGDLS, YYNGEE. The CDR3 is made up of 15 amino acids. The ends lost 3 bases at V and 4 bases at J; junction bases unmatched: 7. The CDR3 DNA reads as TGTGCCAGCAGCGGCCGGGACAGAACATACAATGAGCAGTTCTTC. Translated, it gives CASSGRDRTYNEQFF.

The chain carries TRBV11-1 and TRBJ1-1, with a weak D call TRBD1 (6 bases). There are 13 residues in the CDR3. Germline V CDR1 and CDR2: SGHAT, FQDESV (reference sequence). Trimming removed 3 bases from V and 5 bases from J, with 10 bases in between. The CDR3 DNA reads TGTGCCAGCAGCTTCCAAAGGGGGACTGAAGCTTTCTTT. Translated: CASSFQRGTEAFF.

This clone was found a few times. This chain joins TRBV7-9 and TRBJ1-1, with 8 positions matching TRBD1. Germline V CDR1 and CDR2: SEHNR, FQNEAQ (reference sequence). The CDR3 contains 17 residues. V gave up 4 bases and J gave up 3 bases; unmatched junction bases: 13. CDR3 sequence (DNA): TGTGCCAGCAGCTCCCCCTGGACAGGGAGGGCCGACACTGAAGCTTTCTTT. This gives the protein CASSSPWTGRADTEAFF.

In nucleotides, the CDR3 is TGCAGTGCTAGGTCGGGCCATGAGCAGTTCTTC. It encodes CSARSGHEQFF. This chain links TRBV20-1 with TRBJ2-1; D gene unclear. V was shortened by 3 bases and J by 8 bases, with 8 bases between the two germline ends. CDR3 length: 11 residues. Germline V gives CDR1 DFQATT, CDR2 SNEGSKA (reference sequence).

This chain joins TRBV19 and TRBJ2-3, with 8 bases lining up with TRBD1. J gave up 0 bases and V 3 bases, and 5 bases lay outside the gene matches. The CDR3 runs to 16 residues. The V gene's germline CDR1 is LNHDA and CDR2 SQIVND (reference sequence). The CDR3 DNA follows: TGTGCCAGTAGTATCCGGACAGGGCCTAGCACAGATACGCAGTATTTT. This encodes CASSIRTGPSTDTQYF.

The chain carries TRBV6-2 or TRBV6-3 and TRBJ2-1; 8 bases line up with TRBD2. The CDR3 extends over 15 amino acids. V trimming: 2 bases; J trimming: 6 bases; junction bases outside the gene matches: 6. Germline CDR1 is MNHEY and CDR2 is SVGEGT. Here the CDR3 DNA reads TGTGCCAGCAGTTACGGCGGGGGGAATATCAATGAGCAGTTCTTC. Protein product: CASSYGGGNINEQFF.

This chain joins TRBV2 and TRBJ2-5; 7 bases map to TRBD1. Germline V gene sequence: CDR1 SNHLY, CDR2 FYNNEI. The junction had 6 bases not matched to a gene; V was cut back by 6 bases and J by 5 bases. The CDR3 covers 13 residues. In DNA, the CDR3 is TGTGCCAGCAGGGGACAGAATTGGGAGACCCAGTACTTC. Amino acids: CASRGQNWETQYF.

The chain is built from TRBV7-9 and TRBJ1-4, with D possibly TRBD1 on 6 matching bases. The CDR3 has 17 residues. The V gene lost 5 bases and the J gene lost 3 bases, with 19 bases spanning the gap. Germline CDR1 reads SEHNR; CDR2 reads FQNEAQ (reference sequence). CDR3 protein: CASSGHDGQPPNEKLFF. In DNA, the CDR3 is TGTGCCAGCAGCGGACATGACGGACAGCCTCCTAATGAAAAACTGTTTTTT.

The chain recombines TRBV5-1 with TRBJ2-7, with 7 bases that match TRBD1. The V gene's germline CDR1 is SGHRS and CDR2 YFSETQ. This CDR3 comprises 14 residues. J was trimmed by 4 bases and V by 0 bases; bases with no gene match: 4. The CDR3 spells CASSLGQGPYEQYF. The CDR3 DNA is TGCGCCAGCAGCTTGGGACAGGGCCCTTACGAGCAGTACTTC.

The chain combines TRBV10-3 with TRBJ2-5; unclear D gene. The CDR3 spans 13 residues. Germline V gene lookup returns CDR1 ENHRY and CDR2 SYGVKD. V was cut by 4 bases and J by 1 base, with 7 bases left in between. In nucleotides, the CDR3 is TGTGCCATCAGTGGCCTGGGCCAAGAGACCCAGTACTTC. Encoded protein: CAISGLGQETQYF.

The chain combines TRBV5-1 with TRBJ2-7; a weak D match, TRBD1 (5 bases). Germline values: CDR1 SGHRS, CDR2 YFSETQ. The CDR3 sequence is 13 residues long. The V end lost 0 bases, the J end lost 4 bases, and 8 bases lay between the germline ends. The chain's CDR3 is CASSLEGRYEQYF. Written as DNA, the CDR3 is TGCGCCAGCAGCTTGGAGGGGCGGTACGAGCAGTACTTC.

This clone was seen a single time. CDR3 loop: CASSVDYGGTGLSPLHF. CDR3 nucleotides: TGTGCCAGCAGCGTAGATTACGGGGGGACAGGGCTCTCACCCCTCCACTTT. This rearrangement joins TRBV9 to TRBJ1-6, with TRBD1 matching over 9 bases. The germline gives CDR1 SGDLS, CDR2 YYNGEE. V trimming: 0 bases; J trimming: 10 bases; junction bases outside the gene matches: 11. The CDR3 is 17 residues long.

V is TRBV4-1 and J is TRBJ2-2; 7 bases are shared with TRBD1. The CDR3 loop spans 17 amino acids. The germline CDR1 and CDR2 sequences are MGHRA and YSYEKL. Trimming took 1 base from V and 3 from J; bases not matched to a gene: 8. The CDR3 nucleotides are TGCGCCAGCAGCCAAGGAAGGGTAGGGACAGACACCGGGGAGCTGTTTTTT. Its translation is CASSQGRVGTDTGELFF.

The rearrangement uses TRBV18 and TRBJ1-3; tentatively, D is TRBD1 (6 bases). The V gene's germline CDR1 is KGHSH and CDR2 LQKENI. The V and J ends lost 3 bases and 1 base respectively, with 22 bases between them. The CDR3 is 19 amino acids. The CDR3 region is CASSPFFWDTRASGNTIYF. The CDR3 DNA reads as TGTGCCAGCTCACCGTTTTTTTGGGACACCCGAGCGTCTGGAAACACCATATATTTT.

The chain uses TRBV10-3 and TRBJ2-3; D is undetermined. Germline V gives CDR1 ENHRY, CDR2 SYGVKD. The CDR3 has 12 amino acids. V dropped 6 bases and J dropped 5 bases, with 9 bases sitting between them. CDR3 protein: CAIRPTGDTQYF. The CDR3 DNA is TGTGCCATCAGACCAACGGGAGATACGCAGTATTTT.

J is TRBJ2-7 and V is TRBV3-1 (or the pseudogene TRBV3-2), with a tentative D call TRBD1 (5 bases). V was clipped by 3 bases and J by 2 bases, with 8 bases between them. The germline gives CDR1 LGHDT, CDR2 YNNKEL (reference sequence). CDR3 size: 13 residues. CDR3 coding DNA: TGTGCCAGCAGCCAGGGGCTCACCTACGAGCAGTACTTC. Its translation: CASSQGLTYEQYF.

The V call is TRBV19, the J call TRBJ2-1, with 8 bases that match TRBD2. The CDR3 has 13 amino acids. Germline V CDR1 and CDR2: LNHDA, SQIVND (reference sequence). With 4 bases clipped from V and 7 bases from J, the junction kept 3 bases outside the gene matches. CDR3 sequence: CASSKLAGNEQFF. For the CDR3, the DNA is TGTGCCAGTAGTAAGTTAGCGGGGAATGAGCAGTTCTTC.